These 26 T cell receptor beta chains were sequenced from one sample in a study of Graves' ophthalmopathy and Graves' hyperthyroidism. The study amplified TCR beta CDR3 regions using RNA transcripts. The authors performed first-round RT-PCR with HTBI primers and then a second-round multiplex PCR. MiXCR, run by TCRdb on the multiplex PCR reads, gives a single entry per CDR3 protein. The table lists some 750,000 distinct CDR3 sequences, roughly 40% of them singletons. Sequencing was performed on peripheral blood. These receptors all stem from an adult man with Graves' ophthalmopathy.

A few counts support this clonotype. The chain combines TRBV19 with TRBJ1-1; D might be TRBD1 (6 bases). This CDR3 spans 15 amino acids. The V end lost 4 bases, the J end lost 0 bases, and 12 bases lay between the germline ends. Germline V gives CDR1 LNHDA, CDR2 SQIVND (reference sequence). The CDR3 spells CASSTKDRMNTEAFF. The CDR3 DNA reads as TGTGCCAGTAGTACGAAGGACAGAATGAACACTGAAGCTTTCTTT.

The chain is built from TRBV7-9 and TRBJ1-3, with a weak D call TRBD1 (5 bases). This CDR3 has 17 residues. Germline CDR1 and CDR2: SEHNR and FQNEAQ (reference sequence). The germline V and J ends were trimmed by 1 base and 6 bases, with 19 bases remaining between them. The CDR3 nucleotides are TGTGCCAGCAGCTTAGTGGGCAGGGAAGGTTTCGAAAACACCATATATTTT. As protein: CASSLVGREGFENTIYF.

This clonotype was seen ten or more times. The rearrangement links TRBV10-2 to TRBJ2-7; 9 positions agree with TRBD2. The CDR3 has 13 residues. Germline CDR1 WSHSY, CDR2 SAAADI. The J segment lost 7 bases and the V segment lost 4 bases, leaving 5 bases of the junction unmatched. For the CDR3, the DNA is TGCGCCAGCAGTGGTAGCGGGAGTGGTGAGCAGTACTTC. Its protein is CASSGSGSGEQYF.

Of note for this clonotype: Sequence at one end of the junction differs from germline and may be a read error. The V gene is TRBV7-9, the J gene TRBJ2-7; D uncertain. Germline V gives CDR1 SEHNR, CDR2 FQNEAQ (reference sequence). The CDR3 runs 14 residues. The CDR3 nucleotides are TGCGCCAGCAGCCAAGAGCGCGGCTCCTACGAGCAGTACTTC. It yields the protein CASSQERGSYEQYF. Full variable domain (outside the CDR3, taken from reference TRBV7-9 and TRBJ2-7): DTGVSQNPRHKITKRGQNVTFRCDPISEHNRLYWYRQTLGQGPEFLTYFQNEAQLEKSRLLSDRFSAERPKGSFSTLEIQRTEQGDSAMYLCASSQERGSYEQYFGPGTRLTVT.

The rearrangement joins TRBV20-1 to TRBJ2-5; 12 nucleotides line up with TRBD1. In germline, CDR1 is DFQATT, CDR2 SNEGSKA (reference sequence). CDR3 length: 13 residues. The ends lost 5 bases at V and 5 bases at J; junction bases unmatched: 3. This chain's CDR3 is CSAWDRGLETQYF. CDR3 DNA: TGCAGTGCTTGGGACAGGGGGCTGGAGACCCAGTACTTC.

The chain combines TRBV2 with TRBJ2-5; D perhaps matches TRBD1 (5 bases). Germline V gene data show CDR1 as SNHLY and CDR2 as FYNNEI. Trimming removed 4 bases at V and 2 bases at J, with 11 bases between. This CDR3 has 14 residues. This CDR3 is CASSAYRLQETQYF. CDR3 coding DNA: TGTGCCAGCAGTGCTTACAGGCTTCAAGAGACCCAGTACTTC.

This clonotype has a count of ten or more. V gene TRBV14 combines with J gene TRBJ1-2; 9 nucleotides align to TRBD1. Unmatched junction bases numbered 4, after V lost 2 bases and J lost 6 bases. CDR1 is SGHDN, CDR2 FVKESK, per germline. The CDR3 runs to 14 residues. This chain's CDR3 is CASSQNGQGHGYTF. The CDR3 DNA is TGTGCCAGCAGCCAAAATGGACAGGGGCATGGCTACACCTTC.

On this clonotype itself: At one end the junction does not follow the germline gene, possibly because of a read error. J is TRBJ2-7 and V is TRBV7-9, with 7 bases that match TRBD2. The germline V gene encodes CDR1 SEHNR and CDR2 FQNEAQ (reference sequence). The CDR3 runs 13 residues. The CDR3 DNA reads TGCGCCAGCAGCCAACTGGGAGGGTACGAGCAGTACTTC. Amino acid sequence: CASSQLGGYEQYF.

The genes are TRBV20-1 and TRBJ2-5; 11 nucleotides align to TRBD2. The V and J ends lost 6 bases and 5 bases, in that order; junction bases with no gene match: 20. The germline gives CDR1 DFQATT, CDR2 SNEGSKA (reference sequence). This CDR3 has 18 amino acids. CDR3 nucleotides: TGCAGTGCCAGGGGCGGGCTAGCGGGAGGAGGCTCGTGGGAGACCCAGTACTTC. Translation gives CSARGGLAGGGSWETQYF.

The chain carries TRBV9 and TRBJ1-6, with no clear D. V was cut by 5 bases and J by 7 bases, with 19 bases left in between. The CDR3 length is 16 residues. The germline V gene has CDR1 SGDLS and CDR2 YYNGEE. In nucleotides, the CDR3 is TGTGCCAGCAGTTTATCGTTCGGACGGTTGAATTCACCCCTCCACTTT. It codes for CASSLSFGRLNSPLHF.

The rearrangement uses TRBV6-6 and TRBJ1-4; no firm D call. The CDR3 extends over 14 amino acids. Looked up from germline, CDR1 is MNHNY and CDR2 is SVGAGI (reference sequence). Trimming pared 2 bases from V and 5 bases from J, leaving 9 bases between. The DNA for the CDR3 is TGTGCCAGCAGTTACCTAGGGCCGAATGAAAAACTGTTTTTT. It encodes CASSYLGPNEKLFF.

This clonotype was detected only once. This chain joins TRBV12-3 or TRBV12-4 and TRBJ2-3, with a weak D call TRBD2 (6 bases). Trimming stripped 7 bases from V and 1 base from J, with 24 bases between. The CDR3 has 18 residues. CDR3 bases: TGTGCCAGCACCCTTGACAACTATGGCAGGGAGGGCACAGATACGCAGTATTTT. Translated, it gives CASTLDNYGREGTDTQYF.

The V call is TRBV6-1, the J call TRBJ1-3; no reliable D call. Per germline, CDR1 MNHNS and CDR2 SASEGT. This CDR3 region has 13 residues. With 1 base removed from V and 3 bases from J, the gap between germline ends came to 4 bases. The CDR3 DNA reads TGTGCCAGCAGTGAAGAGGGTGGAAACACCATATATTTT. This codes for CASSEEGGNTIYF.

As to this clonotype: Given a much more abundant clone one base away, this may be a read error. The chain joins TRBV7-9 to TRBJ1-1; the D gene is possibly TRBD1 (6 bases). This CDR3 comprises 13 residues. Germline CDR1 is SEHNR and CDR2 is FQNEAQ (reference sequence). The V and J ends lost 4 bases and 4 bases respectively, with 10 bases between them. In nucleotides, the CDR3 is TGTGCCAGCAGCTACCAGGGGAGCACTGAAGCTTTCTTT. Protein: CASSYQGSTEAFF.

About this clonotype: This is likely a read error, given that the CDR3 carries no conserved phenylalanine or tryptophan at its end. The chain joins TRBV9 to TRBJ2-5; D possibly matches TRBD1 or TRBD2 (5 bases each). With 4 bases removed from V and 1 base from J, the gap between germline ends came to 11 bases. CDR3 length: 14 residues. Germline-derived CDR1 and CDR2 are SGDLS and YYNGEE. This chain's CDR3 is CASSSGTTQETQYV. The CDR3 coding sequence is TGTGCCAGCAGCTCGGGGACGACCCAAGAGACCCAGTACGTC.

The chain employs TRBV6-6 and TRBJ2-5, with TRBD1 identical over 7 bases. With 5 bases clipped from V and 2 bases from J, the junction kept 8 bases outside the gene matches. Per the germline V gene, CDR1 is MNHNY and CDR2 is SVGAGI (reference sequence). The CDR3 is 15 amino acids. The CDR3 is CASSGLGTEQETQYF. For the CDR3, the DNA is TGTGCCAGCAGTGGTTTGGGGACAGAACAAGAGACCCAGTACTTC.

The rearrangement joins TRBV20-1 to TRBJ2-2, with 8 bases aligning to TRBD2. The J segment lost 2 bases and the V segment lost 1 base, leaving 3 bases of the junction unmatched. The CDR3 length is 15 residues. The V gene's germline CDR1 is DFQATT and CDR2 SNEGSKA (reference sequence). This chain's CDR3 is CSARVSGINTGELFF. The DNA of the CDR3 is TGCAGTGCTAGAGTTAGCGGGATAAACACCGGGGAGCTGTTTTTT.

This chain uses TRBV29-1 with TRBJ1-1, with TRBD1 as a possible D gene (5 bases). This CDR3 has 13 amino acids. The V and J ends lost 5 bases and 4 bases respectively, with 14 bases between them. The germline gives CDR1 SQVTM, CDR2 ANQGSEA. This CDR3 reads CSVLRDFSTEAFF. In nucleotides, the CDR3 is TGCAGCGTTCTCCGGGACTTTAGCACTGAAGCTTTCTTT.

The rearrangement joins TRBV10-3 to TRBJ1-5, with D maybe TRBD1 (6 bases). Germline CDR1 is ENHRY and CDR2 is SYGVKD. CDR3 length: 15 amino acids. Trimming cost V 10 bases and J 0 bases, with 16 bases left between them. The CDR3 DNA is TGTGCCAGCAGGTCAGGGGCACCTAGCAATCAGCCCCAGCATTTT. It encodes CASRSGAPSNQPQHF.

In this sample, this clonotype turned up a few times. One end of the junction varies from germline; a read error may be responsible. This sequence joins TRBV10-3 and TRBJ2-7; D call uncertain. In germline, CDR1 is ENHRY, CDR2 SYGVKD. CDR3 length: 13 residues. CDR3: CAISESGTYEQHF. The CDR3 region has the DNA TGTGCCATCAGTGAGTCGGGCACCTACGAGCAGCACTTC.

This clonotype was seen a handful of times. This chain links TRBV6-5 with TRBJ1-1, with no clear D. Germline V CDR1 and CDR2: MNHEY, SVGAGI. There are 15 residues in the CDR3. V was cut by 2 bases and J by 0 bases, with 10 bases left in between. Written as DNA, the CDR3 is TGTGCCAGCAGTTACCGGGCAGTCATGAACACTGAAGCTTTCTTT. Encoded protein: CASSYRAVMNTEAFF.

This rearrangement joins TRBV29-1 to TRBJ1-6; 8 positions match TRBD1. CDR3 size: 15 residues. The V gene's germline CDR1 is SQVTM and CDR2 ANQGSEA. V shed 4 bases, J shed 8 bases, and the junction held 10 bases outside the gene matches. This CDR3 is CSVGGQGQPYSPLHF. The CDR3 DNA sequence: TGCAGCGTTGGCGGACAGGGCCAGCCTTATTCACCCCTCCACTTT.

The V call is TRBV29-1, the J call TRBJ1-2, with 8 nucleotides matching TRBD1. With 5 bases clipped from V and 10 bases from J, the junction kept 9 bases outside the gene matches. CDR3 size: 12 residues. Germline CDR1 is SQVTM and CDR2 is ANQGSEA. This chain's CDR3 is CSVLDREIDYTF. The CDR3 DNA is TGCAGCGTTTTGGACAGGGAAATTGACTACACCTTC.

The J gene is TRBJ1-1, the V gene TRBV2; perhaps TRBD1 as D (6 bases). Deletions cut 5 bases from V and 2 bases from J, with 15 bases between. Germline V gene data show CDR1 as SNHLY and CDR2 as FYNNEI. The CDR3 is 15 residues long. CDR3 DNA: TGTGCCAGCAGTTCCTTAAACAGGGTCAACACTGAAGCTTTCTTT. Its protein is CASSSLNRVNTEAFF.

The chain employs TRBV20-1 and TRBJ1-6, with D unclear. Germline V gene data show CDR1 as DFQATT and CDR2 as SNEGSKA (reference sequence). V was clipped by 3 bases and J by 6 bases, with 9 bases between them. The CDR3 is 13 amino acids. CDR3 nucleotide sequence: TGCAGTGCTAGGAGGGTGGGTAATTCACCCCTCCACTTT. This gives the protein CSARRVGNSPLHF.

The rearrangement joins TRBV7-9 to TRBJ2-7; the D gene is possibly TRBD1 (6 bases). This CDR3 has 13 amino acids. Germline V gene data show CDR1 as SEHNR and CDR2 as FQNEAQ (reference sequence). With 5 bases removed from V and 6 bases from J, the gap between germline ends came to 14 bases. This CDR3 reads CASSVEQGAEQYF. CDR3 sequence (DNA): TGTGCCAGCAGCGTTGAACAGGGAGCCGAGCAGTACTTC.